The present entry profiles one TCR beta chain with its context. The antigen is not known. Germline CDR1 is KGHSH and CDR2 is LQKENI. Trimming cost V 3 bases and J 5 bases; bases outside gene matches: 5. The CDR3 has 14 residues. The data belong to a study of OX40 agonist ivuxolimab in advanced cancers. About the study: The patients' treatment was ivuxolimab, an agonistic anti-OX40 (CD134) antibody. The study reported partial responses in three patients: one hepatocellular carcinoma, two cutaneous melanoma.

Overall study results and limits: Researchers report that CD8+ T cells had, on average, more expanded clones than CD4+. Among expanded peripheral T cells, antigen specificity went undetermined.

TCRdb keeps only in-frame clones here, not all; method: immunoSEQ multiplex PCR. The table records about 73,000 clones, roughly nine tenths of them present only once. The receptor comes from an adult with an advanced solid tumor such as melanoma, head and neck, liver or kidney cancer. This sample comprised CD4+ or CD8+ T cells sorted from blood, obtained in a trial of the OX40 agonist ivuxolimab. This chain joins TRBV18 and TRBJ2-7; 9 bases fit TRBD1. CDR3 coding DNA: TGTGCCAGCTCACCGGGACAGGGAGACAACGAGCAGTACTTC. Residues: CASSPGQGDNEQYF.